These 14 T cell receptor beta chains were all obtained from the same sample, sequenced in a study of cytomegalovirus exposure and HLA in healthy donors. The PCR contained 60 Vbeta and 13 Jbeta primers. Measured with immunoSEQ multiplex PCR; TCRdb has only the in-frame clones, and not every one. The sample lists around 150,000 clones; about 64% were seen once. Sequenced sample: PBMCs. These TCRs come from a woman aged 55-70 years in good health and CMV-seropositive.

This chain uses TRBV2 with TRBJ2-1; D gene ambiguous. CDR1 is SNHLY and CDR2 is FYNNEI in the germline V gene. This CDR3 is 14 amino acids long. V lost 5 bases to trimming and J lost 8 bases, with 16 bases between them. CDR3 nucleotides: TGTGCCAGCAGTTTATCAGAGGTGATAGATGAGCAGTTCTTC. Translation gives CASSLSEVIDEQFF.

J is TRBJ2-1 and V is TRBV9; the match to TRBD1 covers 10 bases. The CDR3 loop spans 16 amino acids. Germline lookup yields CDR1 SGDLS and CDR2 YYNGEE. V was clipped by 0 bases and J by 3 bases; unmatched bases: 3. The CDR3 loop is CASSVEGTGVYNEQFF. CDR3 DNA sequence: TGTGCCAGCAGCGTAGAAGGGACAGGGGTCTACAATGAGCAGTTCTTC.

The V call is TRBV28, the J call TRBJ2-7; D may be TRBD2 (6 bases). The germline V and J ends were trimmed by 6 bases and 3 bases, with 15 bases remaining between them. The CDR3 totals 14 residues. Per the germline V gene, CDR1 is MDHEN and CDR2 is SYDVKM. CDR3 residues: CASRTSSAIYEQYF. DNA for the CDR3: TGTGCCAGCAGGACCTCTAGCGCCATCTACGAGCAGTACTTC.

The rearrangement joins TRBV6-5 to TRBJ2-5; maybe TRBD1 (6 bases). The CDR3 loop spans 14 amino acids. The V end was cut by 6 bases, the J end by 4 bases, with 15 bases between. Germline CDR1 reads MNHEY; CDR2 reads SVGAGI. CDR3 DNA: TGTGCCAGCAGCCCTGCCGAAGGGGGAGAGACCCAGTACTTC. It encodes CASSPAEGGETQYF.

This chain links TRBV14 with TRBJ1-1; 7 bases map to TRBD1. The junction had 10 bases not matched to a gene; V was cut back by 4 bases and J by 5 bases. CDR3 length equals 15 residues. Germline CDR1 and CDR2: SGHDN and FVKESK. In DNA form, the CDR3 reads TGTGCCAGCAGCCGGGAGACAGGGTATATGACTGAAGCTTTCTTT. Its translation: CASSRETGYMTEAFF.

Worth noting for this clone: In the same sample, other DNA sequences code for this CDR3. This chain uses TRBV5-1 with TRBJ2-7, with 13 bases aligning to TRBD2. Trimming took 4 bases from V and 6 from J; bases not matched to a gene: 7. Germline V gene sequence: CDR1 SGHRS, CDR2 YFSETQ. The CDR3 is 15 residues long. CDR3 coding DNA: TGCGCCAGCAGCCCCACGGGACTAGCGGGATCCGAGCAGTACTTC. Encoded protein: CASSPTGLAGSEQYF.

This clone was detected a few times. The chain combines TRBV11-1 with TRBJ2-1, with 14 bases that match TRBD2. Per germline, CDR1 SGHAT and CDR2 FQDESV (reference sequence). Trimming took 4 bases from V and 7 from J; bases not matched to a gene: 9. The CDR3 is made up of 17 amino acids. Here the CDR3 DNA reads TGTGCCAGCAGCTCCATATGGGGACTAGCGGGAGAAAATGAGCAGTTCTTC. Encoded protein: CASSSIWGLAGENEQFF.

The chain combines TRBV19 with TRBJ1-2, with D unclear. This CDR3 is built from 14 residues. Trimming removed 9 bases at V and 3 bases at J, with 17 bases between. Germline CDR1 reads LNHDA; CDR2 reads SQIVND (reference sequence). The CDR3 is CASQDGLGDYGYTF. As DNA, the CDR3 is TGTGCCAGCCAGGACGGACTTGGGGACTATGGCTACACCTTC.

The V gene is TRBV6-4, the J gene TRBJ2-1; 10 bases map to TRBD2. Germline V lookup: CDR1 MRHNA, CDR2 SNTAGT. The trim removed 6 bases at V and 1 base at J, leaving 12 bases unmatched. CDR3 length: 18 residues. DNA for the CDR3: TGTGCCAGCAGGGAGGTAGAGCGGGAGGGCCTGTCCTACAATGAGCAGTTCTTC. This encodes CASREVEREGLSYNEQFF.

This clone was observed once. The chain is built from TRBV28 and TRBJ2-5; 11 nucleotides match TRBD1. CDR1 and CDR2 from the germline V gene are MDHEN and SYDVKM. CDR3 length equals 17 residues. V lost 1 base, J lost 1 base, and 5 bases stayed unmatched. The CDR3 bases are TGTGCCAGCAGTTTATCCGGGACAGGGGGGATCCAAGAGACCCAGTACTTC. It is translated as CASSLSGTGGIQETQYF.

V and J are TRBV13 and TRBJ2-7; 9 nucleotides match TRBD2. Germline V gene data show CDR1 as PRHDT and CDR2 as FYEKMQ (reference sequence). The CDR3 contains 16 residues. The ends lost 3 bases at V and 6 bases at J; junction bases unmatched: 12. The CDR3 region has the DNA TGTGCCAGCAGCTTTAATAGCGGGGGCGGGCGGGGCGAGCAGTACTTC. Translating gives CASSFNSGGGRGEQYF.

CDR3 coding DNA: TGTGCCAGCAGCCCAACTCTCCGGACAGGGGCCTACGAGCAGTACTTC. It translates to CASSPTLRTGAYEQYF. The genes are TRBV28 and TRBJ2-7; 9 bases line up with TRBD1. The CDR3 runs to 16 residues. V was clipped by 6 bases and J by 2 bases; unmatched bases: 11. Looked up from germline, CDR1 is MDHEN and CDR2 is SYDVKM.

This sequence joins TRBV7-2 and TRBJ2-7; TRBD1 agrees at 8 bases. Germline loops: CDR1 SGHTA, CDR2 FQGNSA. The ends lost 4 bases at V and 7 bases at J; junction bases unmatched: 9. The CDR3 consists of 14 residues. CDR3 in amino acids: CASSYGQGLREQYF. CDR3 coding DNA: TGTGCCAGCAGCTACGGACAGGGTCTAAGGGAGCAGTACTTC.

The chain couples TRBV10-3 to TRBJ1-1, with D possibly TRBD1 on 6 matching bases. V dropped 4 bases and J dropped 5 bases, with 11 bases sitting between them. Germline V gene data show CDR1 as ENHRY and CDR2 as SYGVKD. The CDR3 is 13 residues long. CDR3 sequence (DNA): TGTGCCATCAGTGGCCCCACAGGGACTGAAGCTTTCTTT. Protein product: CAISGPTGTEAFF.